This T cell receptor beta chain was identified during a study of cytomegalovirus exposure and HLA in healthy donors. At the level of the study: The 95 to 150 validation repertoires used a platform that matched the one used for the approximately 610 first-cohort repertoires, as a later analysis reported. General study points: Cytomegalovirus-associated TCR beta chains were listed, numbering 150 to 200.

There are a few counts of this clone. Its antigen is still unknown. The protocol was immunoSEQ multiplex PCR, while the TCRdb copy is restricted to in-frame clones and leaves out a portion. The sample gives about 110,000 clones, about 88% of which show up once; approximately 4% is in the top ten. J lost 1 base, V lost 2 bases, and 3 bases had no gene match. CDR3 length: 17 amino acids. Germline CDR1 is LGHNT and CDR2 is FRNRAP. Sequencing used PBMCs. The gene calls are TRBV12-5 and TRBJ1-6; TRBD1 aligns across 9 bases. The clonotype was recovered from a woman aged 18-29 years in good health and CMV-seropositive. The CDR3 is CASGLWGTGSYNSPLHF. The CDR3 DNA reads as TGTGCTAGTGGTTTGTGGGGGACAGGGTCCTATAATTCACCCCTCCACTTT.